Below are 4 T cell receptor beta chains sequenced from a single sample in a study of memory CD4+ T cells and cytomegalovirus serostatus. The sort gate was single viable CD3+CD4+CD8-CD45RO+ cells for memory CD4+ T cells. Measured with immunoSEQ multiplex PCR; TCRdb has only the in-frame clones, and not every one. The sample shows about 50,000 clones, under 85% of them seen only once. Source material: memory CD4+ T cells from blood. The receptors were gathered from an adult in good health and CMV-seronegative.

The CDR3, as DNA: TGTGCCAGCAGCGTAGATGGTTATAGCAATCAGCCCCAGCATTTT. Protein product: CASSVDGYSNQPQHF. The chain links TRBV9 to TRBJ1-5, with unresolved D. This CDR3 contains 15 residues. V gave up 0 bases and J gave up 0 bases, with 7 bases separating them. CDR1 is SGDLS, CDR2 YYNGEE, per germline.

CDR3 in amino acids: CATSYRGLDYGYTF. In nucleotides, the CDR3 is TGTGCCACCAGTTACAGGGGGCTCGACTATGGCTACACCTTC. The chain has TRBV15 and TRBJ1-2, with 9 bases fitting TRBD1. CDR3 length: 14 amino acids. V was clipped by 6 bases and J by 3 bases; unmatched bases: 5. Per the germline V gene, CDR1 is LNHNV and CDR2 is YYDKDF (reference sequence).

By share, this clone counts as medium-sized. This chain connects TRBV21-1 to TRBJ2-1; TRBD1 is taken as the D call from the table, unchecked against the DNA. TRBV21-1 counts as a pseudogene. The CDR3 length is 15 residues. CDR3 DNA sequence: TGTGCCAGCAGCAATGGGGACAGCTCCTACAATGAGCAGTTCTTC. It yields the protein CASSNGDSSYNEQFF.

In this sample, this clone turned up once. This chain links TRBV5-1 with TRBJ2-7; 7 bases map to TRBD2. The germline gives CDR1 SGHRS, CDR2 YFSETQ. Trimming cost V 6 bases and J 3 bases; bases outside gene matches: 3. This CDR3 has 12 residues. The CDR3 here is CASTGEGYEQYF. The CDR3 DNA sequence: TGCGCCAGCACGGGGGAGGGCTACGAGCAGTACTTC.